This T cell receptor beta chain derives from a study of T cells in localized non-small cell lung cancer. Study outcomes and limitations: Higher blood T cell density went with longer overall survival. Uninvolved adjacent lung showed the highest T cell clonality, exceeding tumor. The appearance of a median approximately 60 of the top 100 tumor clones was seen in adjacent lung. The study sequenced only one region of the tumor. As a result, intratumor heterogeneity could not be excluded and remains possible.

Concerning this clone itself: Its specificity is unknown. Other DNA sequences within the sample encode an identical CDR3.

The repertoire was sequenced with immunoSEQ multiplex PCR; TCRdb's copy has only in-frame clones and lacks some. The sample yields some 13,000 clones, 83% seen once. Germline CDR1 and CDR2: SGHDN and FVKESK. This CDR3 has 15 residues. V gave up 2 bases and J gave up 4 bases; unmatched junction bases: 7. This clonotype was sampled from a male donor aged 60 or over with stage I lung adenocarcinoma. The starting material was peripheral blood, obtained before any cancer treatment. The chain has TRBV14 and TRBJ2-5; 7 bases map to TRBD2. The CDR3 loop reads CASSQYTSVLETQYF. As DNA, the CDR3 is TGTGCCAGCAGCCAATATACTAGCGTCTTAGAGACCCAGTACTTC.